This T cell receptor beta chain was captured in a study of Graves' ophthalmopathy and Graves' hyperthyroidism. Study-wide points: Classification of ophthalmopathy versus stable hyperthyroidism by a 13-signature model yielded around 90% sensitivity and 75% to 84% specificity. The model predicted progression of ophthalmopathy with a sensitivity of 60% to 71%, and its specificity was 72.22%.

RNA transcripts were the source from which TCR beta CDR3 regions were amplified. HTBI primers were used in a first-round RT-PCR, which preceded a second-round multiplex PCR. Using its own MiXCR run on the multiplex PCR reads, TCRdb lists one record per CDR3 protein. The table includes over a million distinct CDR3 sequences, less than 45% detected once. In the case of this clonotype: The antigen is unknown.

Germline assignment: CDR1 DFQATT and CDR2 SNEGSKA (reference sequence). V lost 3 bases to trimming and J lost 1 base, with 12 bases between them. This CDR3 is 14 amino acids long. The study excluded patients with other autoimmune diseases, uncontrolled infections, pregnancy or lactation. The sample taken for sequencing was peripheral blood or thyroid tissue (not recorded which). This receptor was identified in an adult man with Graves' hyperthyroidism. The gene calls are TRBV20-1 and TRBJ2-5; D is possibly TRBD1 (6 bases). This CDR3 reads CSASPLGAQETQYF. DNA for the CDR3: TGCAGTGCTAGTCCATTGGGGGCCCAAGAGACCCAGTACTTC.